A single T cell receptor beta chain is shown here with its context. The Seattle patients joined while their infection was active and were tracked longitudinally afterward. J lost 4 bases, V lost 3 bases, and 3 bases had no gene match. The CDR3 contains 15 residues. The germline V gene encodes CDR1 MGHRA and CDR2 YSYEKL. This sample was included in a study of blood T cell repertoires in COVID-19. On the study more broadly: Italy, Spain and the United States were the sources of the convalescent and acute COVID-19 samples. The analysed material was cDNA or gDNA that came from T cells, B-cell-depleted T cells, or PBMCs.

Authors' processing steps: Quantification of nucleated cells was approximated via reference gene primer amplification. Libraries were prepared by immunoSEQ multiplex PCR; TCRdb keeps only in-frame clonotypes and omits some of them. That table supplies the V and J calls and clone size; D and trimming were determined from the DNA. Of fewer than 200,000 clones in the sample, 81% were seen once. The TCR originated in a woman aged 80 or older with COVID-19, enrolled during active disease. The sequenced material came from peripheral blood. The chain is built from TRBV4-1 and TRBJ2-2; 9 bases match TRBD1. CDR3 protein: CASSQDRGGTGELFF. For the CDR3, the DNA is TGCGCCAGCAGCCAGGACAGGGGTGGCACCGGGGAGCTGTTTTTT.